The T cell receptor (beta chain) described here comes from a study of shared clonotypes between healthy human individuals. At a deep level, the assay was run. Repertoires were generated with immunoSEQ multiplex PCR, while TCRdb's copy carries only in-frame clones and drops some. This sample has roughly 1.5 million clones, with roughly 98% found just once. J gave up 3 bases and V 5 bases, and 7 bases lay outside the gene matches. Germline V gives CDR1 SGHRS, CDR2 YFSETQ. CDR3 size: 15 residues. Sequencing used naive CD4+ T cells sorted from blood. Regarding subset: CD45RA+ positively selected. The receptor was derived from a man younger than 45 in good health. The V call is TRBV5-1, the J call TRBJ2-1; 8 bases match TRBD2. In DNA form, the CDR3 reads TGCGCCAGCAGTAAAACGGGAGGGGGCTACAATGAGCAGTTCTTC. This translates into CASSKTGGGYNEQFF. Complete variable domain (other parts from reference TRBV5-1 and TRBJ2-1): KAGVTQTPRYLIKTRGQQVTLSCSPISGHRSVSWYQQTPGQGLQFLFEYFSETQRNKGNFPGRFSGRQFSNSRSEMNVSTLELGDSALYLCASSKTGGGYNEQFFGPGTRLTVL.